This entry is about one TCR beta chain. Antigen: not known. The PCR made use of 60 Vbeta and 13 Jbeta primers. The method was immunoSEQ multiplex PCR; TCRdb's version includes in-frame clones alone and lacks a portion of them. The sample has over 150,000 clones, over 75% seen once. The entry originates in a study of cytomegalovirus exposure and HLA in healthy donors. For the study at large: Early release data held approximately 81 million unique TCRs from HLA-typed donors. Study results and limitations: It was only CMV serostatus that was available as immune exposure information. Differences between HLA loci emerged in a later analysis of TCR association rates, with DRB1 most and HLA-C fewest. Prior analysis indicated that the majority of TCR beta V segments exhibited productivity approximately 87% or approximately 30% of the time.

This CDR3 is 14 amino acids long. V lost 8 bases, J lost 5 bases, and 15 bases lay in between. From germline, CDR1 is KGHSH and CDR2 LQKENI. The chain joins TRBV18 to TRBJ2-2; maybe TRBD1 (5 bases). Sequenced sample: PBMCs. The clonotype was recovered from a man aged 40-49 years in good health and CMV-seronegative. CDR3 region: CASAIGAGTGELFF. The DNA for the CDR3 is TGTGCCAGCGCGATAGGGGCCGGGACCGGGGAGCTGTTTTTT. The full variable domain, with the rest looked up from reference TRBV18 and TRBJ2-2, is NAGVMQNPRHLVRRRGQEARLRCSPMKGHSHVYWYRQLPEEGLKFMVYLQKENIIDESGMPKERFSAEFPKEGPSILRIQQVVRGDSAAYFCASAIGAGTGELFFGEGSRLTVL.